This T cell receptor beta chain was retrieved from a study of cytomegalovirus exposure and HLA in healthy donors. 13 Jbeta primers and 60 Vbeta primers were used for the PCR. This table comes from immunoSEQ multiplex PCR, and its TCRdb copy is limited to in-frame clones, with some not included. This sample has approximately 210,000 clones, with about 77% found just once. This CDR3 has 14 residues. Germline-derived CDR1 and CDR2 are LGHNA and YSLEER. J was trimmed by 2 bases and V by 5 bases; bases with no gene match: 5. This clone was recorded a few times. The sample comprised PBMCs. The chain couples TRBV4-3 to TRBJ2-7, with 8 nucleotides matching TRBD1. This sequence originates from a woman in her twenties or thirties in good health and CMV-seropositive. The CDR3 here is CASSYGQGAYEQYF. The CDR3 nucleotides read TGCGCCAGCAGCTACGGACAGGGTGCCTACGAGCAGTACTTC.